A selection of T cell receptor beta chains follows, all from one sample in a study of shared T cell receptors in the human thymus. TCRdb keeps only in-frame clones here, not all; method: immunoSEQ multiplex PCR. The data show more than 550,000 clones, around 87% seen once. These same data were also listed under a study on human thymus T cells.

The sample taken for sequencing was thymocytes. Source of these receptors: a boy younger than two with a congenital heart defect. Both conserved end residues are trimmed from each CDR3. Each record gives: clone size, V gene, CDR3 protein. Not all rows give a size; the values are once, few, many and, for expanded clones, a class.

NA TRBV6-4 ASSVFADTTQYNEQF
NA TRBV28 ASSSQGQAYEQY
NA TRBV18 ASSPQQGRAGNEQF
NA TRBV30 AWSDKKYFGRDTNYGYT
NA TRBV6-5 ASSSPSGDEQF
few TRBV29-1 SSTGHPTHNEQF
NA TRBV28 ASSGRTSGTDTQY
NA TRBV15 ATSRDRLARYEQY
NA TRBV27 ASSFRKGANSPLH
NA TRBV5-6 ASSCGVSGKKDTQY
few TRBV5-6 ASSPRQGPYGYT
once TRBV6-5 ASSPRQSKQF
NA TRBV28 ASSFAVYEQY
NA TRBV29-1 SVFTVLYGYT
NA TRBV27 ASSPGTGPTYNEQF
NA TRBV25-1 ASSEFMAGGRQF
NA TRBV29-1 SVGLLAGGTDTQY
once TRBV5-1 ASSLAGRGPNYGYT
NA TRBV9 ASSVGGSNPYNEQF
NA TRBV4-1 ASSSTSGGPQYEQY
NA TRBV4-1 ASSQDPQRGGRETQY
NA TRBV10-3 AIRTGTENTEAF
NA TRBV2 ASSEALYRGEKLF
NA TRBV15 ATSRNPGQRTDTQY
NA TRBV5-6 ASSLGSPTGADTEAF
NA TRBV4-1 ASSQGGTAYNPGELF
NA TRBV6-1 ASRTSGRYEQY
NA TRBV19 ASRHDRGSGNTIY
NA TRBV28 ASSLRPSKPSTEAF
NA TRBV15 ATSRDRGLAGGSRDTQY
NA TRBV30 AWSSRLVSHLASGAGDTQY
NA TRBV5-5 ASVLAGPHGEQF
NA TRBV7-9 ASSFLSGQLDVLT
NA TRBV27 ASSLTGANTEAF
NA TRBV14 ASSQSRDHYHSPLH
once TRBV30 AWSVRDRDQISNQPQH
few TRBV5-6 ASSFGTGGSGELF
NA TRBV6-1 ASSEPWDGLQETQY
once TRBV6-6 ASSYSQEDEQF
NA TRBV5-1 ASSLAAGGIYNEQF
NA TRBV27 ASRPRGGQNYGYT
NA TRBV30 AWTPRGHNYGYT
NA TRBV27 ASSLSVTSGPSSYNEQF
NA TRBV6-5 ASSDRGNQPQH
NA TRBV15 ATSRGAGNSNQPQH
NA TRBV28 ASSFTGGSRLANYGYT
NA TRBV7-9 ASSLGGTRGSYEQY
NA TRBV6-5 ASSSTRVHEQY
few TRBV7-8 ASSLPPGGLF